Listed here is a single T cell receptor (beta chain). In terms of age and location, participants ranged from roughly 18 to 90 years and lived in approximately 24 US areas. The data were obtained in a study of blood T cell repertoires in COVID-19. Profiled with immunoSEQ multiplex PCR; TCRdb holds only in-frame clones, not every one. The sample holds some 530,000 clones; 70% to 90% are singletons and the top ten take more than 7.5%. Trimming left V 2 bases short and J 2 bases short, with 16 bases between. CDR1 SGDLS and CDR2 YYNGEE come from the germline V gene. There are 16 residues in the CDR3. The sequencing input was PBMCs or T cells enriched from blood (not recorded which). This clonotype originated in a woman aged 55-70 years who had recovered from COVID-19. This chain uses TRBV9 with TRBJ1-2, with unresolved D. This CDR3 reads CASSVTLTGTNYGYTF. The CDR3 coding sequence is TGTGCCAGCAGCGTGACGTTGACGGGAACGAACTATGGCTACACCTTC. Based on the CDR3 plus reference TRBV9 and TRBJ1-2, the full variable domain is DSGVTQTPKHLITATGQRVTLRCSPRSGDLSVYWYQQSLDQGLQFLIQYYNGEERAKGNILERFSAQQFPDLHSELNLSSLELGDSALYFCASSVTLTGTNYGYTFGSGTRLTVV.